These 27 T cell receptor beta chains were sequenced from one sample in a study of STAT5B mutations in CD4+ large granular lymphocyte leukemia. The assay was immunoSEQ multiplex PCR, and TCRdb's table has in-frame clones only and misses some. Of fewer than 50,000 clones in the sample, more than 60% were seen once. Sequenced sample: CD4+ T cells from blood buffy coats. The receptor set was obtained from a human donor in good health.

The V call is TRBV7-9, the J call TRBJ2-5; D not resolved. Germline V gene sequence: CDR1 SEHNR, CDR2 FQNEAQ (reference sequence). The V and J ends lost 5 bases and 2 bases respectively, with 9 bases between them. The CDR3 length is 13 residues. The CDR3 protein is CASSPKTQETQYF. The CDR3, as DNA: TGTGCCAGCAGCCCCAAGACGCAAGAGACCCAGTACTTC.

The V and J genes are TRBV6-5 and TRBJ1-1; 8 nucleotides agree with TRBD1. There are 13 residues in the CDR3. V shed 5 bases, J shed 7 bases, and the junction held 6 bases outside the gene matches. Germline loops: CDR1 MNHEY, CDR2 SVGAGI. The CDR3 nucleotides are TGTGCCAGCAGTGAAACAGGGACAGGTGAAGCTTTCTTT. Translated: CASSETGTGEAFF.

In DNA form, the CDR3 reads TGTGCCACCAGCAGAGAAACTGCCGGGACAGCCTACAATGAGCAGTTCTTC. Its translation is CATSRETAGTAYNEQFF. The chain combines TRBV15 with TRBJ2-1, with 7 bases matching TRBD1. This CDR3 is built from 17 residues. Germline V lookup: CDR1 LNHNV, CDR2 YYDKDF (reference sequence). V was pared by 0 bases and J by 2 bases, with 7 bases of the junction left unmatched. Full variable domain (remainder filled in from reference TRBV15 and TRBJ2-1): DAMVIQNPRYQVTQFGKPVTLSCSQTLNHNVMYWYQQKSSQAPKLLFHYYDKDFNNEADTPDNFQSRRPNTSFCFLDIRSPGLGDTAMYLCATSRETAGTAYNEQFFGPGTRLTVL.

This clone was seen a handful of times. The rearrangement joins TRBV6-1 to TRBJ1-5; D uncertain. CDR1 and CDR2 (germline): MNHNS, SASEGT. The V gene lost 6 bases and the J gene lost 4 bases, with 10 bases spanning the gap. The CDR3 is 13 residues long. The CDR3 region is CASRVDLNQPQHF. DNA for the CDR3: TGTGCCAGCAGGGTCGACCTTAATCAGCCCCAGCATTTT.

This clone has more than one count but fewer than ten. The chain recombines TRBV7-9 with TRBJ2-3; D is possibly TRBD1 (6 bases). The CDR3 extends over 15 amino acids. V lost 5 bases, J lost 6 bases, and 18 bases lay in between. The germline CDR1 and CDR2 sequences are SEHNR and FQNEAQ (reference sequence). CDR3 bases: TGTGCCAGCAGCCTCCGACAGGCGCCCCAGGATACGCAGTATTTT. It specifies CASSLRQAPQDTQYF.

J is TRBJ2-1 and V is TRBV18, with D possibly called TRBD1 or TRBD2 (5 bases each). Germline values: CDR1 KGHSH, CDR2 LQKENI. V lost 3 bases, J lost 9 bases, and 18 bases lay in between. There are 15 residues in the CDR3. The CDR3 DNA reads TGTGCCAGCTCACCCGGTCTCGGGGCGTGGGGTGAGCAGTTCTTC. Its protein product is CASSPGLGAWGEQFF.

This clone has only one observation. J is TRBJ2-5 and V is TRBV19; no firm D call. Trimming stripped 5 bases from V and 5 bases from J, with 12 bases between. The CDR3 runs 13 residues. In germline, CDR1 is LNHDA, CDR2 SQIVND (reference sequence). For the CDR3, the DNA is TGTGCCAGTAGTGCCGCTAGTTGGGAGACCCAGTACTTC. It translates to CASSAASWETQYF.

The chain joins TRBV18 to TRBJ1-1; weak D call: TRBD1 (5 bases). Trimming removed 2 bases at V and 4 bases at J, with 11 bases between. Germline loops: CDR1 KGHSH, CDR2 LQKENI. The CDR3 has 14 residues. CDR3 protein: CASSPFDRATEAFF. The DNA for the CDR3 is TGTGCCAGCTCACCATTTGACAGAGCCACTGAAGCTTTCTTT.

The CDR3 is CASSFNHRALGEKLFF. The CDR3 nucleotides are TGCGCCAGCAGCTTCAATCACCGGGCTCTGGGTGAAAAACTGTTTTTT. This rearrangement joins TRBV5-1 to TRBJ1-4; no firm D call. CDR1 SGHRS and CDR2 YFSETQ come from the germline V gene. This CDR3 comprises 16 residues. V was pared by 2 bases and J by 7 bases, with 18 bases between.

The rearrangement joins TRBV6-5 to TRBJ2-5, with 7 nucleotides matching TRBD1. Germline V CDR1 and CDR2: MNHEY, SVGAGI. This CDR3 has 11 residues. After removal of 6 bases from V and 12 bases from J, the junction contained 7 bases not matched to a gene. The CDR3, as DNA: TGTGCCAGCAGCTCACAGGGGTTCAAGTACTTC. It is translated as CASSSQGFKYF.

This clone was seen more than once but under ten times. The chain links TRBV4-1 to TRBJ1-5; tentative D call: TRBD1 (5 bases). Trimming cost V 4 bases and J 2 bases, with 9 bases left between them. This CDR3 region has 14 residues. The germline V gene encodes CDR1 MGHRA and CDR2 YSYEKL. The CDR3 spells CASSLRGGNQPQHF. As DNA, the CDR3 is TGCGCCAGCAGCCTCCGAGGGGGCAATCAGCCCCAGCATTTT.

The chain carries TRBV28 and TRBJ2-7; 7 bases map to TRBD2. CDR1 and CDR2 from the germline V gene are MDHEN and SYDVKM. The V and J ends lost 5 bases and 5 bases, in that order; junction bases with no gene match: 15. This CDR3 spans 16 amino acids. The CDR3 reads CASSPSGGRGLHEQYF. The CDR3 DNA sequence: TGTGCCAGCAGTCCCTCGGGAGGACGAGGGCTACACGAGCAGTACTTC.

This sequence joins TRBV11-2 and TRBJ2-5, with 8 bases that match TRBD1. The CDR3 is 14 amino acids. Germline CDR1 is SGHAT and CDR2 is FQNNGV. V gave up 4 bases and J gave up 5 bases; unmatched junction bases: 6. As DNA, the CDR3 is TGTGCCAGCAGCTCGAAGACAGGGGCTGAGACCCAGTACTTC. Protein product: CASSSKTGAETQYF.

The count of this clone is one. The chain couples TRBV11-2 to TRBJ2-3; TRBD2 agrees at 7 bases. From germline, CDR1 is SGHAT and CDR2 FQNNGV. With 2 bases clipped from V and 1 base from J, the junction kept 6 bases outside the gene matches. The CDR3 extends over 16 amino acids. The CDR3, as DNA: TGTGCCAGCAGCTTACCGCTAGCGGTGCGCACAGATACGCAGTATTTT. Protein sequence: CASSLPLAVRTDTQYF.

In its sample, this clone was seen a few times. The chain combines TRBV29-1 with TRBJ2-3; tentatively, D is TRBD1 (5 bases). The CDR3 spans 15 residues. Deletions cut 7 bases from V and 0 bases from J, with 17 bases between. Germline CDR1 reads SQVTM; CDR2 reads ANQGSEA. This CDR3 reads CSGRRDSESTDTQYF. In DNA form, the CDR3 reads TGCAGCGGCCGACGAGACAGTGAGAGCACAGATACGCAGTATTTT.

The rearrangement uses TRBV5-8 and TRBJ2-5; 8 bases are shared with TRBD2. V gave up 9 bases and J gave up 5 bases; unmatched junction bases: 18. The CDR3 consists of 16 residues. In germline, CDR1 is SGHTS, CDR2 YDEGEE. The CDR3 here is CATLHAGGALGETQYF. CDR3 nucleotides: TGTGCCACTCTCCACGCGGGAGGTGCCTTGGGGGAGACCCAGTACTTC.

CDR3 region: CASSAISGGNEKLFF. Here the CDR3 DNA reads TGTGCCAGCAGCGCAATCTCGGGGGGTAATGAAAAACTGTTTTTT. The chain joins TRBV7-8 to TRBJ1-4, with a tentative D call TRBD1 (5 bases). V gave up 5 bases and J gave up 4 bases, with 14 bases separating them. The CDR3 has 15 residues. CDR1 SGHVS and CDR2 FQNEAQ come from the germline V gene.

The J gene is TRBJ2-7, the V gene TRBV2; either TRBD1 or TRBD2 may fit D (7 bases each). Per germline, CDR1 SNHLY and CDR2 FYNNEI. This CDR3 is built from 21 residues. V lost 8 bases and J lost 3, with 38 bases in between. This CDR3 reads CASGFDRDTSENGGIRYEQYF. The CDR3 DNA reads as TGTGCCAGCGGATTTGACAGGGACACGTCCGAAAACGGGGGGATACGCTACGAGCAGTACTTC. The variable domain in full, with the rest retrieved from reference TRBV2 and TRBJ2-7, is EPEVTQTPSHQVTQMGQEVILRCVPISNHLYFYWYRQILGQKVEFLVSFYNNEISEKSEIFDDQFSVERPDGSNFTLKIRSTKLEDSAMYFCASGFDRDTSENGGIRYEQYFGPGTRLTVT.

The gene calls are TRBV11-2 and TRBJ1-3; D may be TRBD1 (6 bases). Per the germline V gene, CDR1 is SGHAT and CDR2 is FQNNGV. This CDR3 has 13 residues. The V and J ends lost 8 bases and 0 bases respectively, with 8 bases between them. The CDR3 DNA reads TGTGCCAGCCGGACAGCCTCTGGAAACACCATATATTTT. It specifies CASRTASGNTIYF.

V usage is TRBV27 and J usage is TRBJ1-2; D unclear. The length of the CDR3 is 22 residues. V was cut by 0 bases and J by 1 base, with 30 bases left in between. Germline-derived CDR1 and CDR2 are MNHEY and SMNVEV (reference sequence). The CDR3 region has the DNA TGTGCCAGCAGTTTATCCCGAGGAGCGCGAGATAGCGAGTCGGGGTTTAACTATGGCTACACCTTC. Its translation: CASSLSRGARDSESGFNYGYTF.

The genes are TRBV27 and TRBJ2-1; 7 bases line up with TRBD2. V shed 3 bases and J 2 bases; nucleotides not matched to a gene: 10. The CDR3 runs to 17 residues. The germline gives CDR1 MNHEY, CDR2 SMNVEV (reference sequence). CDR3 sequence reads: CASSLNLGLVAYNEQFF. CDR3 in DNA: TGTGCCAGCAGTTTGAACCTCGGACTAGTGGCCTACAATGAGCAGTTCTTC.

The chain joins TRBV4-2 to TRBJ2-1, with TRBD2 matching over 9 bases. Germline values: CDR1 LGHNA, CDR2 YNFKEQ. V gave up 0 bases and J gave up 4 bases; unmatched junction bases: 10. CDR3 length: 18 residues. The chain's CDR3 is CASSQDALWRGGYNEQFF. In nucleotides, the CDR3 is TGTGCCAGCAGCCAAGATGCGCTATGGCGGGGGGGATACAATGAGCAGTTCTTC.

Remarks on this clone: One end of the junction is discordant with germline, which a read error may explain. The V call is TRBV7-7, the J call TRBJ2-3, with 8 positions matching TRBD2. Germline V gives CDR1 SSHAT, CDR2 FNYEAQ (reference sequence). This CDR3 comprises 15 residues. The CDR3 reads CASSGGSGMSDTQYF. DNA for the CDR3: TGTGCTAGCAGCGGGGGTAGCGGGATGTCAGATACGCAGTATTTT.

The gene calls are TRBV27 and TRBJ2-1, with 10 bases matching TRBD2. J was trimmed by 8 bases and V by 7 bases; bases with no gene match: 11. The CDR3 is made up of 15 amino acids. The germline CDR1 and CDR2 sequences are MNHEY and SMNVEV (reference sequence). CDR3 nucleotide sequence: TGTGCCAGCACCACGGCGGCTAGCGGGAGTTATGAGCAGTTCTTC. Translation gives CASTTAASGSYEQFF.

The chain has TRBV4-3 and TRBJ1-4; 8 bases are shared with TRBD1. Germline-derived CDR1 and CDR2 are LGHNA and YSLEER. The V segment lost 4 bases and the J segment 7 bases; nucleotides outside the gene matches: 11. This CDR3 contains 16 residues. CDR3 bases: TGCGCCAGCAGCCTAAACCGACAGGGGATCGGTGAAAAACTGTTTTTT. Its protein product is CASSLNRQGIGEKLFF.

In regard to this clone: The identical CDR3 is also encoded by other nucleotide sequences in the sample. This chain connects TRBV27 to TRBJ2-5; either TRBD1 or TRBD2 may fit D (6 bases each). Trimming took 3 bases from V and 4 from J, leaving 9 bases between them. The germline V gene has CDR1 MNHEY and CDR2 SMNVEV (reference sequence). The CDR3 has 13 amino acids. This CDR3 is CASSFGGGETQYF. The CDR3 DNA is TGTGCCAGCAGTTTCGGAGGGGGAGAGACCCAGTACTTC.

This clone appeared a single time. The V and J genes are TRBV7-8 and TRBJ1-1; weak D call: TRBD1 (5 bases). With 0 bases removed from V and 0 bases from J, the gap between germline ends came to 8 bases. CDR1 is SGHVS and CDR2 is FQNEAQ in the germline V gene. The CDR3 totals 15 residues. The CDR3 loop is CASSLARGMNTEAFF. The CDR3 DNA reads TGTGCCAGCAGCTTAGCACGGGGGATGAACACTGAAGCTTTCTTT.